Listed here are 15 T cell receptor beta chains from one sample, sequenced in a study of T cells in Graves' hyperthyroidism and ophthalmopathy. Using RNA transcripts as the source, TCR beta CDR3 regions were amplified. First-round RT-PCR of the TCR CDR3 relied on the HTBI primer set. TCRdb re-derived calls from the multiplex PCR reads in MiXCR, one entry per CDR3 protein. The sample has about 570,000 distinct CDR3 sequences, around 15% seen once. What was sequenced was blood. The source of these receptors is a woman in her thirties or forties with Graves' hyperthyroidism.

This clonotype was counted only a few times. The chain recombines TRBV18 with TRBJ2-7; tentatively, D is TRBD1 or TRBD2 (6 bases each). The CDR3 covers 16 residues. Trimming took 5 bases from V and 5 from J, leaving 22 bases between them. CDR1 and CDR2 (germline): KGHSH, LQKENI. CDR3 amino acids: CASSDTTGLGGHEQYF. CDR3 sequence (DNA): TGTGCCAGCTCAGACACCACAGGCCTCGGGGGCCACGAGCAGTACTTC.

There are many counts of this clonotype. The chain couples TRBV12-3 or TRBV12-4 to TRBJ1-1; 7 nucleotides align to TRBD1. V lost 7 bases, J lost 1 base, and 9 bases stayed unmatched. This CDR3 has 15 amino acids. The CDR3 nucleotides are TGTGCCAGCACCAAGGACAGGCCAGGGAACACTGAAGCTTTCTTT. The encoded protein is CASTKDRPGNTEAFF.

The chain joins TRBV7-9 to TRBJ1-4, with D unresolved. The CDR3 contains 16 residues. Trimming shortened V by 4 bases and J by 3 bases, and 15 bases separated the two germline ends. CDR1 is SEHNR, CDR2 FQNEAQ, per germline (reference sequence). The CDR3 is CASSSGLLGANEKLFF. In DNA, the CDR3 is TGTGCCAGCAGCTCCGGATTGCTGGGAGCTAATGAAAAACTGTTTTTT. Full variable domain (outside the CDR3, taken from reference TRBV7-9 and TRBJ1-4): DTGVSQNPRHKITKRGQNVTFRCDPISEHNRLYWYRQTLGQGPEFLTYFQNEAQLEKSRLLSDRFSAERPKGSFSTLEIQRTEQGDSAMYLCASSSGLLGANEKLFFGSGTQLSVL.

This chain joins TRBV14 and TRBJ2-2; 8 bases are a match to TRBD1. The J segment lost 7 bases and the V segment lost 3 bases, leaving 7 bases of the junction unmatched. Germline lookup yields CDR1 SGHDN and CDR2 FVKESK. The CDR3 is made up of 15 amino acids. The DNA for the CDR3 is TGTGCCAGCAGCCATGAGACAGGGGTTGTCGGGGAGCTGTTTTTT. Residues: CASSHETGVVGELFF.

This clonotype was counted at least ten times. The chain carries TRBV5-1 and TRBJ2-3, with TRBD1 as a possible D gene (5 bases). CDR1 and CDR2 (germline): SGHRS, YFSETQ. The V end was cut by 2 bases, the J end by 3 bases, with 13 bases between. CDR3 size: 15 residues. The CDR3 coding sequence is TGCGCCAGCAGCTTAGGGGAAAGTTCAACAGATACGCAGTATTTT. Translating gives CASSLGESSTDTQYF.

In this sample, this clonotype turned up once. A much larger clonotype is one base distant, so this may be a read error. J is TRBJ1-4 and V is TRBV2; 7 bases are shared with TRBD1. The CDR3 contains 14 residues. J was trimmed by 8 bases and V by 8 bases; bases with no gene match: 11. Germline V lookup: CDR1 SNHLY, CDR2 FYNNEI. For the CDR3, the DNA is TGTGCCAGCGGCGTCGACAGGGTAGGAGAAAAACTGTTTTTT. As protein: CASGVDRVGEKLFF.

The genes are TRBV15 and TRBJ2-7; 7 bases match TRBD1. The CDR3 loop spans 15 amino acids. Germline V gives CDR1 LNHNV, CDR2 YYDKDF (reference sequence). The trim removed 1 base at V and 1 base at J, leaving 4 bases unmatched. In nucleotides, the CDR3 is TGTGCCACCAGCAGAGCCCGGACAGGATCCTACGAGCAGTACTTC. It translates to CATSRARTGSYEQYF.

This clonotype has ten or more counts. Written as DNA, the CDR3 is TGTGCCAGCAGCTATGACAGCTACGAGCAGTACTTC. It codes for CASSYDSYEQYF. J is TRBJ2-7 and V is TRBV12-3 or TRBV12-4; a possible D gene is TRBD1 (5 bases). Trimming cost V 6 bases and J 3 bases, with 9 bases left between them. This CDR3 is built from 12 residues.

This clonotype has a handful of counts. The gene calls are TRBV4-1 and TRBJ2-7, with D tentatively TRBD2 (5 bases). CDR1 MGHRA and CDR2 YSYEKL come from the germline V gene. The CDR3 loop spans 18 amino acids. Trimming shortened V by 0 bases and J by 3 bases, and 21 bases separated the two germline ends. CDR3 sequence (DNA): TGCGCCAGCAGCCAAGAGGCGCTAGCCTCCGCCGGCCTCTACGAGCAGTACTTC. Translation: CASSQEALASAGLYEQYF.

CDR3 loop: CSARSRDRGFGQPQHF. CDR3 nucleotide sequence: TGCAGTGCTAGGAGCCGGGACAGGGGGTTTGGTCAGCCCCAGCATTTT. V and J are TRBV20-1 and TRBJ1-5; TRBD1 agrees at 11 bases. The germline gives CDR1 DFQATT, CDR2 SNEGSKA (reference sequence). CDR3 length equals 16 residues. The ends lost 3 bases at V and 6 bases at J; junction bases unmatched: 10.

The sample holds many counts of this clonotype. This rearrangement joins TRBV6-1 to TRBJ1-2, with unresolved D. Germline CDR1 is MNHNS and CDR2 is SASEGT. The ends were cut back, 2 bases at V and 4 bases at J, with 14 bases in the middle. This CDR3 spans 15 amino acids. CDR3 protein: CASSEPGSSTYGYTF. CDR3 DNA sequence: TGTGCCAGCAGTGAACCAGGCTCGTCTACCTATGGCTACACCTTC.

This clonotype has a handful of counts. V usage is TRBV5-1 and J usage is TRBJ1-4; D gene uncertain. CDR1 is SGHRS, CDR2 YFSETQ, per germline. This CDR3 is built from 16 residues. Trimming stripped 0 bases from V and 4 bases from J, with 13 bases between. CDR3 sequence reads: CASSLGLRQDNEKLFF. For the CDR3, the DNA is TGCGCCAGCAGCTTGGGACTTCGTCAAGATAATGAAAAACTGTTTTTT. Based on the CDR3 plus reference TRBV5-1 and TRBJ1-4, the full variable domain is KAGVTQTPRYLIKTRGQQVTLSCSPISGHRSVSWYQQTPGQGLQFLFEYFSETQRNKGNFPGRFSGRQFSNSRSEMNVSTLELGDSALYLCASSLGLRQDNEKLFFGSGTQLSVL.

This clonotype has a count of ten or more. The chain has TRBV6-5 and TRBJ2-1, with 11 positions matching TRBD2. The CDR3 covers 15 residues. The junction had 5 bases not matched to a gene; V was cut back by 2 bases and J by 8 bases. From germline, CDR1 is MNHEY and CDR2 SVGAGI. CDR3 coding DNA: TGTGCCAGCAGTTACGGTAGCGGGAGGGGTGATGAGCAGTTCTTC. Translated: CASSYGSGRGDEQFF.

This clonotype was detected many times. The chain combines TRBV28 with TRBJ2-7; D gene ambiguous. CDR1 and CDR2 (germline): MDHEN, SYDVKM. Trimming left V 2 bases short and J 2 bases short, with 7 bases between. This CDR3 comprises 13 residues. In nucleotides, the CDR3 is TGTGCCAGCAGTTTAACAGCTACCTACGAGCAGTACTTC. Translated: CASSLTATYEQYF.

Many counts were recorded for this clonotype. The V gene is TRBV20-1, the J gene TRBJ2-7; 9 bases match TRBD1. The V and J ends lost 3 bases and 6 bases, in that order; junction bases with no gene match: 6. CDR1 is DFQATT and CDR2 is SNEGSKA in the germline V gene (reference sequence). This CDR3 spans 13 amino acids. This CDR3 reads CSARGQGGGEQYF. The CDR3 nucleotides are TGCAGTGCTAGGGGACAGGGAGGAGGCGAGCAGTACTTC.